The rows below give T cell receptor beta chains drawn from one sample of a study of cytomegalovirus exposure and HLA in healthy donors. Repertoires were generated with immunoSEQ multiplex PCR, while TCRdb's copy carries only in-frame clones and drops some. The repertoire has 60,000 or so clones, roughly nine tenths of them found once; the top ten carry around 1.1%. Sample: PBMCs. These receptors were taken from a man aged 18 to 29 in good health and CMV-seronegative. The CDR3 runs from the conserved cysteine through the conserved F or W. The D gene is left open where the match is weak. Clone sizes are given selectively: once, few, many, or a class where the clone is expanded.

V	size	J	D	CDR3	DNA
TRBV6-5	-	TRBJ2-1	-	CASRSPGVGEQFF	TGTGCCAGCAGGTCACCAGGGGTGGGTGAGCAGTTCTTC
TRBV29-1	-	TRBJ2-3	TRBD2	CSVEGTSVSDTQYF	TGCAGCGTTGAGGGGACTAGTGTTTCAGATACGCAGTATTTT
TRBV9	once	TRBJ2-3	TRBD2	CASSAGGFGSDTQYF	TGTGCCAGCAGCGCGGGGGGGTTTGGGTCAGATACGCAGTATTTT
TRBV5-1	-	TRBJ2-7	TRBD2	CASSGSGTRLYEQYF	TGCGCCAGCAGCGGAAGCGGGACTCGGCTCTACGAGCAGTACTTC
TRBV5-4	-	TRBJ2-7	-	CASSLKQGGDEQYF	TGTGCCAGCAGCTTGAAACAGGGGGGGGACGAGCAGTACTTC
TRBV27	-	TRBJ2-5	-	CASRPGLGETQYF	TGTGCCAGCAGACCAGGGCTAGGCGAGACCCAGTACTTC
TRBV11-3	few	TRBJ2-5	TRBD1	CASSSATGQETQYF	TGTGCCAGCAGCTCCGCGACAGGGCAAGAGACCCAGTACTTC
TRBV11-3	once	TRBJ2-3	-	CASSFGKGLVDTQYF	TGTGCCAGCAGCTTCGGGAAAGGGCTCGTAGATACGCAGTATTTT
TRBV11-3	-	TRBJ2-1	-	CASSLDRGNEQFF	TGTGCCAGCAGCTTAGATCGGGGAAATGAGCAGTTCTTC
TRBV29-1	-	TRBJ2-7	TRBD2	CSVEGARTSDGSYEQYF	TGCAGCGTTGAGGGCGCCAGAACTAGCGATGGGTCCTACGAGCAGTACTTC
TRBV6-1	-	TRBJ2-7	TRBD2	CASSGLGGDYEQYF	TGTGCCAGCAGTGGTTTGGGGGGGGACTACGAGCAGTACTTC
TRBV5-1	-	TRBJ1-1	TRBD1	CASSFTGGTEAFF	TGCGCCAGCAGCTTTACAGGGGGCACTGAAGCTTTCTTT
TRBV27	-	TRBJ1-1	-	CASSLFQTGLTEAFF	TGTGCCAGCAGTTTATTTCAGACAGGTCTGACTGAAGCTTTCTTT
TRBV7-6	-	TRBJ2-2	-	CASSLAEVSPGDLDTGELFF	TGTGCCAGCAGCTTAGCGGAGGTTTCTCCGGGGGACTTGGACACCGGGGAGCTGTTTTTT
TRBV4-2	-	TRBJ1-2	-	CASSQDTRNYGYTF	TGTGCCAGCAGCCAAGATACCCGGAACTATGGCTACACCTTC